The clone carrying this TCR beta chain was counted between two and nine times. Its specificity is unknown. This record comes from a study of post-analysis software for immune sequencing data. Study-level results: Patients had higher frequencies than controls of five TRBV segments, including TRBV5-6, TRBV5-1 and TRBV20-1.

Unique molecular identifiers featured in each of the TCR beta cDNA libraries. Using its own MiXCR run on the PCR reads, TCRdb lists one record per CDR3 protein. The sample has roughly 620,000 distinct CDR3 sequences, around 40% seen once. Germline values: CDR1 ENHRY, CDR2 SYGVKD. With 6 bases clipped from V and 3 bases from J, the junction kept 5 bases outside the gene matches. There are 14 residues in the CDR3. This TCR came from a girl aged 5 to 17 with multiple sclerosis. The chain employs TRBV10-3 and TRBJ2-5, with 9 bases matching TRBD1. The sequenced sample consisted of blood. Here the CDR3 reads CAIRPTGGEETQYF. The CDR3 region has the DNA TGTGCCATCAGGCCGACAGGGGGAGAAGAGACCCAGTACTTC.